This T cell receptor (beta chain) was obtained from a study of T cell responses to AZD1222 COVID-19 vaccine. A note on this clone: Its specificity is not known.

Sequenced by immunoSEQ multiplex PCR; TCRdb stores in-frame clones only, minus some. The sample carries some 120,000 clones, around 92% recorded once. Whole-study findings and limits: Clonal diversity may have been underestimated in mostly white British donors. The number of AZD1222 recipients seropositive at baseline was only five or six. Spike-wide coverage was observed for vaccine-associated CD4 TCRs, with dominant responses at 160-218 and 743-854.

This TCR was sampled from an adult who received the AZD1222 COVID-19 vaccine. Here the sequenced sample was peripheral blood, taken 28 days after the second AZD1222 dose.

CDR3 nucleotide sequence: TGTGCCACCGAAGGTAGCGGGGGGGCCACAGATACGCAGTATTTT. Encoded protein: CATEGSGGATDTQYF. The chain employs TRBV24-1 and TRBJ2-3; 11 bases line up with TRBD2. There are 15 residues in the CDR3. V trimming: 9 bases; J trimming: 2 bases; junction bases outside the gene matches: 6. CDR1 is KGHDR, CDR2 SFDVKD, per germline.